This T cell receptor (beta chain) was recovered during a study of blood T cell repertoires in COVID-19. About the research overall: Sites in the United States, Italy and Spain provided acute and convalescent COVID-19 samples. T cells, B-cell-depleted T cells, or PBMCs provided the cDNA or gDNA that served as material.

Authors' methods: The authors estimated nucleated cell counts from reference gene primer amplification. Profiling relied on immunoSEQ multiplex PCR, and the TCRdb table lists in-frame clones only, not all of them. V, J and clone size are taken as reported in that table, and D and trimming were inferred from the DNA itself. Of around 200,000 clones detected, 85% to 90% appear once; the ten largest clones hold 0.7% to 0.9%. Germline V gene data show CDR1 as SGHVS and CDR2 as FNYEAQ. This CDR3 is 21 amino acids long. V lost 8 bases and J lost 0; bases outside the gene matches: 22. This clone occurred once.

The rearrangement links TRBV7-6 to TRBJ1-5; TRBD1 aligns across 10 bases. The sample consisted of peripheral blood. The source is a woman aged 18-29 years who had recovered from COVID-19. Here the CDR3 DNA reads TGTGCCAGCGAGCCCTCTCTCGACAGGGGGCGACCCGATTATAGCAATCAGCCCCAGCATTTT. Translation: CASEPSLDRGRPDYSNQPQHF.